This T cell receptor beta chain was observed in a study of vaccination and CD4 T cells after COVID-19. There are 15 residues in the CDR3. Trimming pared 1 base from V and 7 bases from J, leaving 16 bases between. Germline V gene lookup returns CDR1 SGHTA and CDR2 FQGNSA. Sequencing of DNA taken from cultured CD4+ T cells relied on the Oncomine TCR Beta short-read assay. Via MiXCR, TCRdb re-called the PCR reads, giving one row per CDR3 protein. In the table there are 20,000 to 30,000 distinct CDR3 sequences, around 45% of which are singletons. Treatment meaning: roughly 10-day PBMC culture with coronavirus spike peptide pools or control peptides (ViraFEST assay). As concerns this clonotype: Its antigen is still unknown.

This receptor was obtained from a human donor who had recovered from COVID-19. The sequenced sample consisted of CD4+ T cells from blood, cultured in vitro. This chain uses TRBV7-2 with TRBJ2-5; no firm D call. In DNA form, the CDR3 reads TGTGCCAGCAGCTTAGTGTATCGACTGATAGGGACCCAGTACTTC. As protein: CASSLVYRLIGTQYF.